The 7 T cell receptor beta chains reported below all come from one sample, sequenced in a study of follicular helper T cells after annual influenza vaccination. Libraries were prepared by immunoSEQ multiplex PCR; TCRdb keeps only in-frame clonotypes and omits some of them. The sample yields 9,500 to 13,000 clones, about 84% seen once. Time point here: 2015-2016 season, pre-vaccination. Specimen: CXCR5+ CD38- circulating T follicular helper cells from blood, collected on the day of influenza vaccination. Stated subset: circulating Tfh, non-naive CD4+CXCR5+PD-1+ (ICOS+CD38+ or ICOS-CD38-). The receptors come from an adult who received the influenza vaccine.

J is TRBJ2-6 and V is TRBV27; the match to TRBD1 covers 8 bases. CDR1 is MNHEY, CDR2 SMNVEV, per germline (reference sequence). The CDR3 is made up of 19 amino acids. V lost 5 bases to trimming and J lost 4 bases; unmatched junction nucleotides: 16. The CDR3 region is CASSPLSGTGGSGANVLTF. The CDR3 DNA is TGTGCCAGCAGTCCCCTTTCGGGAACAGGGGGGAGCGGGGCCAACGTCCTGACTTTC. The full variable domain, with the rest looked up from reference TRBV27 and TRBJ2-6, is EAQVTQNPRYLITVTGKKLTVTCSQNMNHEYMSWYRQDPGLGLRQIYYSMNVEVTDKGDVPEGYKVSRKEKRNFPLILESPSPNQTSLYFCASSPLSGTGGSGANVLTFGAGSRLTVL.

The chain's CDR3 is CASSTSRAGELFF. DNA of the CDR3: TGCGCCAGCAGCACCAGCAGGGCCGGGGAGCTGTTTTTT. This sequence joins TRBV5-1 and TRBJ2-2; the D gene is possibly TRBD1 (5 bases). V lost 4 bases and J 6 bases, leaving 10 bases between the germline ends. The CDR3 runs 13 residues. The germline CDR1 and CDR2 sequences are SGHRS and YFSETQ. Supplemented by reference TRBV5-1 and TRBJ2-2, the full variable domain reads KAGVTQTPRYLIKTRGQQVTLSCSPISGHRSVSWYQQTPGQGLQFLFEYFSETQRNKGNFPGRFSGRQFSNSRSEMNVSTLELGDSALYLCASSTSRAGELFFGEGSRLTVL.

The rearrangement joins TRBV29-1 to TRBJ2-7; 9 nucleotides match TRBD1. Unmatched junction bases numbered 1, after V lost 1 base and J lost 3 bases. The length of the CDR3 is 13 residues. Germline lookup yields CDR1 SQVTM and CDR2 ANQGSEA. The CDR3: CSVEVDRGYEQYF. CDR3 DNA: TGCAGCGTTGAAGTGGACAGGGGCTACGAGCAGTACTTC.

The V gene is TRBV6-1, the J gene TRBJ2-2; the D is unclear. V lost 2 bases and J 2 bases, leaving 12 bases between the germline ends. Germline-derived CDR1 and CDR2 are MNHNS and SASEGT. The CDR3 runs to 16 residues. Written as DNA, the CDR3 is TGTGCCAGCAGTGAAAGTGTGGGTAGAAACACCGGGGAGCTGTTTTTT. It encodes CASSESVGRNTGELFF.

V is TRBV9 and J is TRBJ2-7; possibly TRBD1 for D (5 bases). Germline V lookup: CDR1 SGDLS, CDR2 YYNGEE. The CDR3 is made up of 15 amino acids. Trimming cost V 2 bases and J 1 base, with 13 bases left between them. The CDR3 protein is CASSVYRPISYEQYF. CDR3 in DNA: TGTGCCAGCAGCGTCTACAGGCCAATTTCCTACGAGCAGTACTTC.

The gene calls are TRBV7-9 and TRBJ2-5; D unresolved. The germline CDR1 and CDR2 sequences are SEHNR and FQNEAQ (reference sequence). Between the trimmed V and J ends, which lost 1 base and 2 bases, there was a span of 5 bases. This CDR3 contains 13 residues. CDR3 protein: CASSLEQQETQYF. The DNA of the CDR3 is TGTGCCAGCAGCTTAGAACAGCAAGAGACCCAGTACTTC.

The chain employs TRBV4-2 and TRBJ2-4; the D is unclear. The CDR3 consists of 15 residues. V was clipped by 4 bases and J by 0 bases, with 10 bases between them. Germline assignment: CDR1 LGHNA and CDR2 YNFKEQ. Here the CDR3 DNA reads TGTGCCAGCAGCCTCGACACTCTAGCCAAAAACATTCAGTACTTC. This translates into CASSLDTLAKNIQYF.